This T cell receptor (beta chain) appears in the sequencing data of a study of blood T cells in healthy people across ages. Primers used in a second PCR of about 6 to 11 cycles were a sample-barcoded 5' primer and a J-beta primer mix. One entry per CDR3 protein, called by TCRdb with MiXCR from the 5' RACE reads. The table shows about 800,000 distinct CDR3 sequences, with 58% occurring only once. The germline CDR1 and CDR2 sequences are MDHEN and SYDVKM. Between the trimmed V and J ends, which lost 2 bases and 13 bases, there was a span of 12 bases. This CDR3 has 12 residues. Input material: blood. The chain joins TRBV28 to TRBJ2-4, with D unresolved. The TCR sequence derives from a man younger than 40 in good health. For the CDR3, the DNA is TGTGCCAGCAGTTTAGTGGCTTCCGACCAGTACTTC. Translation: CASSLVASDQYF.